These 16 T cell receptor beta chains were sequenced from one sample in a study of blood T cell repertoires in COVID-19. This table comes from immunoSEQ multiplex PCR, and its TCRdb copy is limited to in-frame clones, with some not included. The sample yields more than 130,000 clones, 80% to 90% seen once. Material for sequencing was peripheral blood. The receptors stem from a woman aged 35 to 49 with acute or convalescent COVID-19.

The chain couples TRBV6-4 to TRBJ1-5; 7 bases agree with TRBD1. The CDR3 runs 15 residues. Germline trimming cut 5 bases from V and 7 bases from J; bases unmatched to any gene: 11. The V gene's germline CDR1 is MRHNA and CDR2 SNTAGT. CDR3: CASSPGGDSGQPQHF. CDR3 bases: TGTGCCAGCAGTCCAGGGGGTGACTCCGGACAGCCCCAGCATTTT.

This chain links TRBV5-1 with TRBJ1-1, with 7 positions matching TRBD1. Trimming took 4 bases from V and 4 from J; bases not matched to a gene: 10. Germline V lookup: CDR1 SGHRS, CDR2 YFSETQ. This CDR3 is built from 15 residues. This CDR3 reads CASSPNQGGATEAFF. For the CDR3, the DNA is TGCGCCAGCAGCCCGAATCAGGGGGGCGCCACTGAAGCTTTCTTT.

In its sample, this clone was seen once. This chain connects TRBV6-6 to TRBJ2-5; 12 bases line up with TRBD2. V lost 10 bases and J lost 2; bases outside the gene matches: 8. Per germline, CDR1 MNHNY and CDR2 SVGAGI (reference sequence). This CDR3 region has 15 residues. CDR3 region: CATKGLAGLQETQYF. CDR3 bases: TGTGCCACCAAGGGACTAGCGGGTTTACAAGAGACCCAGTACTTC.

In the case of this clone: One end of the junction does not line up with germline, which may come from a read error. V is TRBV30 and J is TRBJ2-1; D unclear. The CDR3 length is 13 residues. Germline-derived CDR1 and CDR2 are GTSNPN and SVGIG (reference sequence). The CDR3 loop is CAWSVFAYDEQFF. In DNA, the CDR3 is TGTGCCTGGAGTGTATTCGCCTACGATGAGCAGTTCTTC.

This chain connects TRBV9 to TRBJ1-3; 11 positions match TRBD1. The CDR3 is 15 amino acids. Germline V CDR1 and CDR2: SGDLS, YYNGEE. V was clipped by 3 bases and J by 4 bases; unmatched bases: 3. As DNA, the CDR3 is TGTGCCAGCAGCGAGGGGACAGGGGGGGGAAACACCATATATTTT. Residues: CASSEGTGGGNTIYF. The full variable domain, in which reference TRBV9 and TRBJ1-3 provide the parts outside the CDR3, is DSGVTQTPKHLITATGQRVTLRCSPRSGDLSVYWYQQSLDQGLQFLIQYYNGEERAKGNILERFSAQQFPDLHSELNLSSLELGDSALYFCASSEGTGGGNTIYFGEGSWLTVV.

This chain joins TRBV28 and TRBJ1-1; 9 nucleotides match TRBD1. Germline lookup yields CDR1 MDHEN and CDR2 SYDVKM. J lost 2 bases, V lost 4 bases, and 14 bases had no gene match. The CDR3 extends over 18 amino acids. The DNA for the CDR3 is TGTGCCAGCAGTTCGCCCAAGCCGGGACAGGGACCAAACACTGAAGCTTTCTTT. Protein sequence: CASSSPKPGQGPNTEAFF.

J is TRBJ2-1 and V is TRBV14; 15 bases fit TRBD2. Germline assignment: CDR1 SGHDN and CDR2 FVKESK. The CDR3 covers 16 residues. Losses at the gene ends were 3 bases for V and 11 bases for J; bases not matched to a gene: 8. CDR3 coding DNA: TGTGCCAGCAGCCAGCAAGATGGGACTAGCGGGAGGAAGCAGTTCTTC. Translating gives CASSQQDGTSGRKQFF.

V is TRBV5-1 and J is TRBJ2-1, with a tentative D call TRBD1 (5 bases). The germline V gene has CDR1 SGHRS and CDR2 YFSETQ. The CDR3 consists of 16 residues. V lost 0 bases and J lost 3, with 13 bases in between. The DNA for the CDR3 is TGCGCCAGCAGCTTGGAGGGAACAGGTTTCTACAATGAGCAGTTCTTC. It is translated as CASSLEGTGFYNEQFF.

A single count supports this clone. The chain uses TRBV4-2 and TRBJ1-1, with D possibly matching TRBD1 (5 bases). The ends were cut back, 0 bases at V and 6 bases at J, with 14 bases in the middle. The CDR3 sequence is 15 residues long. Germline assignment: CDR1 LGHNA and CDR2 YNFKEQ. This CDR3 is CASSQDMGTGAEAFF. The CDR3 DNA reads as TGTGCCAGCAGCCAAGATATGGGGACTGGGGCTGAAGCTTTCTTT.

The V call is TRBV28, the J call TRBJ2-7, with TRBD2 matching 7 bases. Germline loops: CDR1 MDHEN, CDR2 SYDVKM. Unmatched junction bases numbered 3, after V lost 8 bases and J lost 5 bases. This CDR3 is 11 amino acids long. The chain's CDR3 is CASGLVHEQYF. Written as DNA, the CDR3 is TGTGCCAGCGGACTAGTTCACGAGCAGTACTTC.

This chain connects TRBV7-8 to TRBJ2-7, with D possibly TRBD2 on 6 matching bases. Germline V gene lookup returns CDR1 SGHVS and CDR2 FQNEAQ. Deletions cut 5 bases from V and 3 bases from J, with 14 bases between. The CDR3 extends over 14 amino acids. CDR3: CASSPPSGSYEQYF. The CDR3 DNA is TGTGCCAGCAGCCCCCCCTCCGGGAGCTACGAGCAGTACTTC.

The chain carries TRBV7-9 and TRBJ2-1, with D possibly matching TRBD1 (5 bases). The CDR3 totals 12 residues. Germline CDR1 SEHNR, CDR2 FQNEAQ (reference sequence). Trimming stripped 2 bases from V and 10 bases from J, with 9 bases between. CDR3 loop: CASSLQGVEQFF. For the CDR3, the DNA is TGTGCCAGCAGCTTACAGGGTGTAGAGCAGTTCTTC.

V gene TRBV4-3 combines with J gene TRBJ1-5, with 9 positions matching TRBD1. Trimming removed 3 bases from V and 6 bases from J; junction bases left unmatched: 18. The CDR3 is made up of 19 amino acids. Germline V gives CDR1 LGHNA, CDR2 YSLEER. The CDR3 reads CASSHALPGQGGHFQPQHF. CDR3 nucleotides: TGCGCCAGCAGCCACGCCCTCCCGGGACAGGGAGGCCACTTTCAGCCCCAGCATTTT.

This clone was seen only once. This sequence joins TRBV7-3 and TRBJ1-6, with D unresolved. V shed 2 bases and J shed 6 bases, with 14 bases lying between them. Germline V gene data show CDR1 as SGHTA and CDR2 as FQGTGA. The CDR3 length is 16 residues. Here the CDR3 reads CASSLLGPGGNSPLHF. The CDR3 DNA reads TGTGCCAGCAGCTTACTAGGCCCTGGTGGTAATTCACCCCTCCACTTT.

The V call is TRBV5-1, the J call TRBJ2-3; 9 positions match TRBD1. The CDR3 spans 14 residues. From germline, CDR1 is SGHRS and CDR2 YFSETQ. The V gene end was trimmed by 1 base and the J gene end by 6 bases; junction bases not matched to a gene: 3. Here the CDR3 reads CASSLTDRGDTQYF. As DNA, the CDR3 is TGCGCCAGCAGCTTGACCGACAGGGGGGATACGCAGTATTTT.

This chain uses TRBV7-9 with TRBJ2-7, with a weak D call TRBD2 (6 bases). Trimming shortened V by 1 base and J by 7 bases, and 17 bases separated the two germline ends. CDR1 is SEHNR, CDR2 FQNEAQ, per germline (reference sequence). The CDR3 extends over 15 amino acids. The CDR3, as DNA: TGTGCCAGCAGCTTAGGGTCAGGGAGAGCGGGTGAGCAGTACTTC. It specifies CASSLGSGRAGEQYF. Looking up the rest from reference TRBV7-9 and TRBJ2-7 gives the full variable domain: DTGVSQNPRHKITKRGQNVTFRCDPISEHNRLYWYRQTLGQGPEFLTYFQNEAQLEKSRLLSDRFSAERPKGSFSTLEIQRTEQGDSAMYLCASSLGSGRAGEQYFGPGTRLTVT.